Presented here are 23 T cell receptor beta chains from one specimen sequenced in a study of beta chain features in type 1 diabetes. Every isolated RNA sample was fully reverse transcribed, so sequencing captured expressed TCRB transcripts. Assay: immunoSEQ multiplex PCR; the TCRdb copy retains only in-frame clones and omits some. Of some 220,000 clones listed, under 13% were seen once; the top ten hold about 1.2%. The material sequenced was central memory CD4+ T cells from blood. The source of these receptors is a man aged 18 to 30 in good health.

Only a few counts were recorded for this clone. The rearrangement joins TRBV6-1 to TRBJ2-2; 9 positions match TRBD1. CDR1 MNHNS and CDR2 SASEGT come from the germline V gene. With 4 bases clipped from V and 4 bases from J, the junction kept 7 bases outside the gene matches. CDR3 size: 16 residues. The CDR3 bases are TGTGCCAGCAGTGTAACCGGGACAGGGAGCACCGGGGAGCTGTTTTTT. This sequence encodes CASSVTGTGSTGELFF.

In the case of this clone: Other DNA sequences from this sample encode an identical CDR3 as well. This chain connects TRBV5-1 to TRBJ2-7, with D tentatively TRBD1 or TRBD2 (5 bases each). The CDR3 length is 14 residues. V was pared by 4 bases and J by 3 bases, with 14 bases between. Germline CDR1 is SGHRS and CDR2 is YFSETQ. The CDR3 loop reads CASSRATGGYEQYF. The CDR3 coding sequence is TGCGCCAGCAGCCGGGCCACTGGGGGCTACGAGCAGTACTTC.

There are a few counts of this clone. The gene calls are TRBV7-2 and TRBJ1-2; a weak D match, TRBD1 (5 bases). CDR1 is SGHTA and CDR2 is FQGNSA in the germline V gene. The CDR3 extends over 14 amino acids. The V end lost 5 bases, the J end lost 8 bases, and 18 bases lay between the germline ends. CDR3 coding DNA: TGTGCCAGCAGCCGGATTGCGGCAGGGAGCGGCTACACCTTC. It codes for CASSRIAAGSGYTF.

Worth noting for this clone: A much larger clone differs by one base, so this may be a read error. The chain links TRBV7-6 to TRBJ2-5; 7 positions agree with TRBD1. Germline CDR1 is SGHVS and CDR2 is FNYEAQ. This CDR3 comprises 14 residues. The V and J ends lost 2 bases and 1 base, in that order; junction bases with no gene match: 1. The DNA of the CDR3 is TGTGCCAGCAGCTTACGACAGGGCCAAGAGACCCAGTACTTC. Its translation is CASSLRQGQETQYF.

The DNA for the CDR3 is TGTGCCAGCAGTTCGACTAGCGGGAGCAATGAGCAGTTCTTC. Its protein is CASSSTSGSNEQFF. The rearrangement uses TRBV2 and TRBJ2-1; 12 bases are a match to TRBD2. Germline V lookup: CDR1 SNHLY, CDR2 FYNNEI. Trimming at V came to 5 bases and at J to 6 bases, leaving 2 bases not matched to a gene. This CDR3 spans 14 amino acids.

Here the CDR3 DNA reads TGTGCCAGCAGTCACCTAAGGTCCGGAGGTGCGCAGTATTTT. Residues: CASSHLRSGGAQYF. The J gene is TRBJ2-3, the V gene TRBV14; D might be TRBD2 (5 bases). Trimming left V 6 bases short and J 10 bases short, with 20 bases between. The CDR3 is made up of 14 amino acids. Germline CDR1 reads SGHDN; CDR2 reads FVKESK. The full variable domain, in which reference TRBV14 and TRBJ2-3 provide the parts outside the CDR3, is EAGVTQFPSHSVIEKGQTVTLRCDPISGHDNLYWYRRVMGKEIKFLLHFVKESKQDESGMPNNRFLAERTGGTYSTLKVQPAELEDSGVYFCASSHLRSGGAQYFGPGTRLTVL.

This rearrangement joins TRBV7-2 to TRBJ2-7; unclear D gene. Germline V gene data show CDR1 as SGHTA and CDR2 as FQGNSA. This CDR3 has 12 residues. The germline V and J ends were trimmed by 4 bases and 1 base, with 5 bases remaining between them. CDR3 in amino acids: CASSWESYEQYF. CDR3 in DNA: TGTGCCAGCAGCTGGGAATCCTACGAGCAGTACTTC.

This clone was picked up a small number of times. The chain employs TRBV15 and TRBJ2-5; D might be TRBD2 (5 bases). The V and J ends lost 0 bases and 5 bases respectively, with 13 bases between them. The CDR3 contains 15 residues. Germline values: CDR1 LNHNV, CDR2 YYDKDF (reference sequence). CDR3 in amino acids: CATSRDLGETETQYF. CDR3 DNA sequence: TGTGCCACCAGCAGAGATCTTGGGGAGACCGAGACCCAGTACTTC.

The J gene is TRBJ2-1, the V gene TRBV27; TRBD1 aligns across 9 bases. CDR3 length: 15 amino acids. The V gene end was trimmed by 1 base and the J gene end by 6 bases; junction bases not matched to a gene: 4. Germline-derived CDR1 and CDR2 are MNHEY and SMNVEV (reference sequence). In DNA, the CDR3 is TGTGCCAGCAGTTTATACAGGGGGCGCGTCAATGAGCAGTTCTTC. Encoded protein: CASSLYRGRVNEQFF.

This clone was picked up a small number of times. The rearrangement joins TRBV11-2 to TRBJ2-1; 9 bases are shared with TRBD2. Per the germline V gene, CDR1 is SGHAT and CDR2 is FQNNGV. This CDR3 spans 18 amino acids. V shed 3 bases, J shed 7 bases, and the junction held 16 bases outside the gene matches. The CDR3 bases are TGTGCCAGCAGCTTCCCAACCCAGACTAGCGGCCCTCGGAATGAGCAGTTCTTC. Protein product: CASSFPTQTSGPRNEQFF. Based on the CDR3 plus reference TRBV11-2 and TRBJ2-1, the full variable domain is EAGVAQSPRYKIIEKRQSVAFWCNPISGHATLYWYQQILGQGPKLLIQFQNNGVVDDSQLPKDRFSAERLKGVDSTLKIQPAKLEDSAVYLCASSFPTQTSGPRNEQFFGPGTRLTVL.

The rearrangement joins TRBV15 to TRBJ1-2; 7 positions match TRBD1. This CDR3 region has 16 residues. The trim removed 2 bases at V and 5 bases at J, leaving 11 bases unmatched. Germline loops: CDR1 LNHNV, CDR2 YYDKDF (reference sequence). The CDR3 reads CATSRTQRQGGYGYTF. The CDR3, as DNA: TGTGCCACCAGCAGAACTCAGCGACAGGGTGGATATGGCTACACCTTC.

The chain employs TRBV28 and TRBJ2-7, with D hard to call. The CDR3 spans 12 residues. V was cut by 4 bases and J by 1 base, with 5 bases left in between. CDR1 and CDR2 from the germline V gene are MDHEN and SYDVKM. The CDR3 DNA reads TGTGCCAGCAGTTACCGATCCTACGAGCAGTACTTC. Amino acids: CASSYRSYEQYF.

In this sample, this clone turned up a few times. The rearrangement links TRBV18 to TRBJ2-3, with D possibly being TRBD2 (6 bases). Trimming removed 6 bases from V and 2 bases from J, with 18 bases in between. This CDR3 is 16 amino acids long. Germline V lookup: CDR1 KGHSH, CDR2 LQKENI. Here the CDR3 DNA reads TGTGCCAGCTCTCCCACAACGGCGGGAAACACAGATACGCAGTATTTT. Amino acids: CASSPTTAGNTDTQYF.

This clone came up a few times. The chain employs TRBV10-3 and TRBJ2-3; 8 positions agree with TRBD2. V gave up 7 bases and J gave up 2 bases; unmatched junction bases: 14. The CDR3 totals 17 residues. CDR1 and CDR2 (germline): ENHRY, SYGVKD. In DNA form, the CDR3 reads TGTGCCATCAAGAGCGGGAGCACGGAGGGGGTCACAGATACGCAGTATTTT. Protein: CAIKSGSTEGVTDTQYF.

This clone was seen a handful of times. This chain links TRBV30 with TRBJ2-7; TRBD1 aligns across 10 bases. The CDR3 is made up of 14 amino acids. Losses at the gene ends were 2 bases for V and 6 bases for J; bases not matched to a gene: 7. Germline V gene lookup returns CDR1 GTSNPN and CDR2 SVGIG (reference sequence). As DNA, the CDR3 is TGTGCCTGGAGTCCCGGGACAGGGGATCGCGAGCAGTACTTC. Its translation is CAWSPGTGDREQYF.

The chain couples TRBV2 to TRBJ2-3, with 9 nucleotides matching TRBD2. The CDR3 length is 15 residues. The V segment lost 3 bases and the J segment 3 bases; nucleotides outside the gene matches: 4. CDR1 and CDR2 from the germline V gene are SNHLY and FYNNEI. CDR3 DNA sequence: TGTGCCAGCAGTGAGCGGGAGGGCCGGACAGATACGCAGTATTTT. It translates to CASSEREGRTDTQYF.

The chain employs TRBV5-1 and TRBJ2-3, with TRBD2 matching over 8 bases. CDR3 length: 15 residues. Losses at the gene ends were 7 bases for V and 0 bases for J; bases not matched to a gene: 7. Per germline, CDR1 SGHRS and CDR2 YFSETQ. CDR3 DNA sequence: TGCGCCAGCGGGCCAACTAGCGGAAGCACAGATACGCAGTATTTT. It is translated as CASGPTSGSTDTQYF. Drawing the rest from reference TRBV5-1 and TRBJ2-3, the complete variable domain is KAGVTQTPRYLIKTRGQQVTLSCSPISGHRSVSWYQQTPGQGLQFLFEYFSETQRNKGNFPGRFSGRQFSNSRSEMNVSTLELGDSALYLCASGPTSGSTDTQYFGPGTRLTVL.

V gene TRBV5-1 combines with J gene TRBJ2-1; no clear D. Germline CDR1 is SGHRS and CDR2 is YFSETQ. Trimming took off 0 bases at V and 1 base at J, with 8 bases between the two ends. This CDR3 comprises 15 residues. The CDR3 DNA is TGCGCCAGCAGCTTGGTCCAGCCTTCCTACAATGAGCAGTTCTTC. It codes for CASSLVQPSYNEQFF.

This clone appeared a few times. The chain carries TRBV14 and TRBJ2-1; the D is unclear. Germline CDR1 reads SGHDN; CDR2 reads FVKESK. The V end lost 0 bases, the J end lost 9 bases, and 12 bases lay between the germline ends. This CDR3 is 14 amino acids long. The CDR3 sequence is CASSQELPGGEQFF. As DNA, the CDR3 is TGTGCCAGCAGCCAAGAGCTCCCAGGCGGTGAGCAGTTCTTC.

The CDR3 is CATSSGTSGSADTQYF. CDR3 nucleotide sequence: TGTGCCACCAGCAGTGGAACTAGCGGGAGTGCAGATACGCAGTATTTT. The V gene is TRBV15, the J gene TRBJ2-3, with 11 bases matching TRBD2. J was trimmed by 4 bases and V by 3 bases; bases with no gene match: 6. Germline lookup yields CDR1 LNHNV and CDR2 YYDKDF (reference sequence). This CDR3 has 16 residues.

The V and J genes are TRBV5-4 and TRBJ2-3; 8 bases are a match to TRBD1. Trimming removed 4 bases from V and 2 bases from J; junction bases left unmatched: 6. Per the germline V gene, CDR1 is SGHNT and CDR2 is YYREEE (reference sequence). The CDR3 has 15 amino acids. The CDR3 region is CASSAGTGYTDTQYF. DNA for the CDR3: TGTGCCAGCAGCGCCGGGACAGGTTACACAGATACGCAGTATTTT.

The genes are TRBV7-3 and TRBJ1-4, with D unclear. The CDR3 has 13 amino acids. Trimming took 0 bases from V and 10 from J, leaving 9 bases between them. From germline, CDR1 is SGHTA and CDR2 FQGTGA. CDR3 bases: TGTGCCAGCAGCTTAACGGATACTGGAAAACTGTTTTTT. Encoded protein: CASSLTDTGKLFF.

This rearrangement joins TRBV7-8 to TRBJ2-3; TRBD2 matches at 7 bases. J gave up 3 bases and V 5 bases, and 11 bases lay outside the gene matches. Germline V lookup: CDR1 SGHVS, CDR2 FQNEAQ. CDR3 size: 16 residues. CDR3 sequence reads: CASSPTPAGFTDTQYF. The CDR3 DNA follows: TGTGCCAGCAGCCCGACGCCAGCGGGATTTACAGATACGCAGTATTTT.